The source of this TCR beta chain is a study of cytotoxic CD8 clonotypes in ibrutinib-treated CLL. Study at large: In all, about a dozen patients were relapsed/refractory, some 15 were treatment-naive and roughly 18 were IGHV unmutated.

Whole-study results and caveats: Public clonotypes occurred uncommonly; on treatment, they contracted or remained stable.

The germline V gene encodes CDR1 SEHNR and CDR2 FQNEAQ (reference sequence). V lost 1 base, J lost 2 bases, and 10 bases lay in between. The CDR3 is made up of 15 amino acids. About this clone itself: Its antigen remains unidentified.

Data came from immunoSEQ multiplex PCR; TCRdb stores just in-frame clones and leaves some out. Of tens of thousands of clones listed, 68% are singletons. The input for sequencing was PBMCs, taken after 12 months of ibrutinib treatment. This sequence joins TRBV7-9 and TRBJ2-3, with TRBD2 as a possible D gene (6 bases). This sequence was found in a human donor with chronic lymphocytic leukemia. CDR3 sequence reads: CASSLGTTVTDTQYF. Here the CDR3 DNA reads TGTGCCAGCAGCTTAGGGACTACAGTCACAGATACGCAGTATTTT.